Listed below are T cell receptor beta chains from one sample, sequenced in a study of T cells in Graves' hyperthyroidism and ophthalmopathy. TCRdb used MiXCR to reprocess the multiplex PCR reads, holding one entry per CDR3 protein. In the table there are hundreds of thousands of distinct CDR3 sequences, roughly 20% of which are singletons. Sequencing was performed on blood. The receptors were gathered from a man aged 25-40 years with Graves' ophthalmopathy. CDR3s include the opening cysteine and the closing phenylalanine or tryptophan. Each record gives: clone size, D gene, V gene, J gene, CDR3 DNA, CDR3 protein. The D gene is left open where the match is weak. The size entry is marked missing in some rows and otherwise reads once, few, many or a size class.

size: .
D: TRBD2
V: TRBV10-3
J: TRBJ2-1
DNA: TGTGCCATCAGTGAGTCCACACTAGCGGGACTCAATGAGCAGTTCTTC
CDR3: CAISESTLAGLNEQFF

size: few
D: .
V: TRBV7-2
J: TRBJ2-6
DNA: TGTGCCAGCAGAAGTGGGGTTTCTGGGGCCAACGTCCTGACTTTC
CDR3: CASRSGVSGANVLTF

size: many
D: .
V: TRBV30
J: TRBJ2-7
DNA: TGTGCCTGGAGTCCCTCAAAGGGATTCCTAATTGGCGAGCAGTACTTC
CDR3: CAWSPSKGFLIGEQYF

size: many
D: .
V: TRBV5-5
J: TRBJ2-1
DNA: TGTGCCAGCAGCTTGGAAGGGCCACCTCCCTACAATGAGCAGTTCTTC
CDR3: CASSLEGPPPYNEQFF

size: .
D: .
V: TRBV25-1
J: TRBJ1-2
DNA: TGTGCCAGCAGTGAGGAGACATCGGTCGGCTACACCTTC
CDR3: CASSEETSVGYTF

size: .
D: .
V: TRBV19
J: TRBJ2-5
DNA: TGTGCCAGTAGTATACGGGCTGGCGCGGGGACCCAGTACTTC
CDR3: CASSIRAGAGTQYF

size: .
D: .
V: TRBV2
J: TRBJ1-6
DNA: TGTGCCAGCAGTGACATGAGTCCCCCGAATTCACCCCTCCACTTT
CDR3: CASSDMSPPNSPLHF

size: .
D: TRBD2
V: TRBV7-3
J: TRBJ2-1
DNA: TGTGCCAGCAGCTTAGTCGGCGGGAGGGGGTACAATGAGCAGTTCTTC
CDR3: CASSLVGGRGYNEQFF

size: many
D: .
V: TRBV12-3/TRBV12-4
J: TRBJ2-7
DNA: TGTGCCAGCAGCCGAACCCTTTACGAGCAGTACTTC
CDR3: CASSRTLYEQYF

size: few
D: .
V: TRBV27
J: TRBJ2-3
DNA: TGTGCCAGCATTAAGGGGGGTACGCAGTATTTT
CDR3: CASIKGGTQYF

size: few
D: TRBD1
V: TRBV4-1
J: TRBJ1-1
DNA: TGCGCCAGCAGCCATAAGATCCCGGGACAGGGGAAGGACACTGAAGCTTTCTTT
CDR3: CASSHKIPGQGKDTEAFF

size: .
D: .
V: TRBV10-1
J: TRBJ2-7
DNA: TGCGCCAGCAGTGATTCAGGGATATCATCCTACGAGCAGTACTTC
CDR3: CASSDSGISSYEQYF

size: few
D: .
V: TRBV6-1
J: TRBJ1-1
DNA: TGTGCCAGCAAAGCGGGGGAGACTGAAGCTTTCTTT
CDR3: CASKAGETEAFF

size: few
D: .
V: TRBV10-3
J: TRBJ2-5
DNA: TGTGCCATCAGTGAGTCGAAGGGGGAGTTGGGAGAGACCCAGTACTTC
CDR3: CAISESKGELGETQYF

size: .
D: .
V: TRBV7-8
J: TRBJ1-1
DNA: TGTGCCAGCAGCCCCCCCCTATATATGAACACTGAAGCTTTCTTT
CDR3: CASSPPLYMNTEAFF

size: few
D: .
V: TRBV9
J: TRBJ2-7
DNA: TGTGCCAGCAGCCCGGGACTCGGATCCTACGAGCAGTACTTC
CDR3: CASSPGLGSYEQYF

size: few
D: TRBD1
V: TRBV4-1
J: TRBJ1-3
DNA: TGCGCCAGCAGCCAAGTTCACGGGACAGGGGGAAACACCATATATTTT
CDR3: CASSQVHGTGGNTIYF

size: .
D: .
V: TRBV5-1
J: TRBJ2-2
DNA: TGCGCCAGCAGCTTACCGACAGCGAACGCCGGGGAGCTGTTTTTT
CDR3: CASSLPTANAGELFF

size: many
D: .
V: TRBV6-1
J: TRBJ1-6
DNA: TGTGCCAGCACTCGGGGGACGAATTCACCCCTCCACTTT
CDR3: CASTRGTNSPLHF

size: few
D: TRBD1
V: TRBV28
J: TRBJ1-6
DNA: TGTGCCAGCAGCCGAACAGGGGGCTATAATTCACCCCTCCACTTT
CDR3: CASSRTGGYNSPLHF

size: .
D: .
V: TRBV5-1
J: TRBJ2-3
DNA: TGCGCCAGCAGCTTGCTAGAATCTTCTACCGCAGATACGCAGTATTTT
CDR3: CASSLLESSTADTQYF

size: few
D: TRBD1
V: TRBV20-1
J: TRBJ1-1
DNA: TGCAGTGCTCCCAATCGGGACAGGCAAGGGAACACTGAAGCTTTCTTT
CDR3: CSAPNRDRQGNTEAFF

size: few
D: TRBD2
V: TRBV9
J: TRBJ2-1
DNA: TGTGCCAGCAGCCCCCCACCGGGACTAGCGGGAGGGCTATACAATGAGCAGTTCTTC
CDR3: CASSPPPGLAGGLYNEQFF

size: many
D: TRBD1
V: TRBV28
J: TRBJ2-5
DNA: TGTGCCAGCAGTTCGACAGGGGGCAGCGCATCTAGAGGGACCCAGTACTTC
CDR3: CASSSTGGSASRGTQYF

size: .
D: TRBD2
V: TRBV4-1
J: TRBJ2-3
DNA: TGCGCCAGCAGCCTATCACGGACTAGCGGGAGTTCAGTAGATACGCAGTATTTT
CDR3: CASSLSRTSGSSVDTQYF

size: few
D: TRBD2
V: TRBV10-3
J: TRBJ2-7
DNA: TGTGCCATCAGTACGACTAGCGGGCCTTCCTACGAGCAGTACTTC
CDR3: CAISTTSGPSYEQYF

size: .
D: TRBD1
V: TRBV6-1
J: TRBJ2-5
DNA: TGTGCCAGCAGATTGGACAGGGCTCCGTCTCAGACCCAGTACTTC
CDR3: CASRLDRAPSQTQYF

size: few
D: .
V: TRBV4-2
J: TRBJ2-1
DNA: TGTGCCAGCAGCCAAGATGTGGGACACCTAATTTCCTCCTACAATGAGCAGTTCTTC
CDR3: CASSQDVGHLISSYNEQFF

size: few
D: TRBD2
V: TRBV11-2
J: TRBJ2-1
DNA: TGTGCCAGCAGTTCCGGACTAGCGGGAGTCAATGAGCAGTTCTTC
CDR3: CASSSGLAGVNEQFF

size: many
D: .
V: TRBV28
J: TRBJ2-2
DNA: TGTGCCAGCAGTTTTGATTCTAGAGGAATCACATACTCCACCGGGGAGCTGTTTTTT
CDR3: CASSFDSRGITYSTGELFF

size: .
D: .
V: TRBV20-1
J: TRBJ1-2
DNA: TGCAGTGCCAAGGAGACCTTAAACTATGGCTACACCTTC
CDR3: CSAKETLNYGYTF

size: .
D: TRBD1
V: TRBV19
J: TRBJ2-4
DNA: TGTGCCAGTAGTGAAGGGACAGCGAAAAACATTCAGTACTTC
CDR3: CASSEGTAKNIQYF

size: .
D: .
V: TRBV29-1
J: TRBJ2-7
DNA: TGCAGCGTTGCTTTACCTACGGGGCAGTACTTC
CDR3: CSVALPTGQYF

size: .
D: .
V: TRBV9
J: TRBJ1-1
DNA: TGTGCCAGCAGACCCTTAAGAACCGCTTCTCTTTACACTGAAGCTTTCTTT
CDR3: CASRPLRTASLYTEAFF

size: many
D: TRBD2
V: TRBV7-6
J: TRBJ2-1
DNA: TGTGCCAGCAGCCTGGGTAGCGGGGGGTTATCCTACAATGAGCAGTTCTTC
CDR3: CASSLGSGGLSYNEQFF

size: few
D: .
V: TRBV6-1
J: TRBJ1-2
DNA: TGTGCCAGCAGTGAACCCCGCCTGGACAGATCCTATGGCTACACCTTC
CDR3: CASSEPRLDRSYGYTF

size: .
D: .
V: TRBV7-2
J: TRBJ2-7
DNA: TGTGCCAGCAGCTTAGGCGGAGGGCCCTACGAGCAGTACTTC
CDR3: CASSLGGGPYEQYF

size: .
D: .
V: TRBV5-1
J: TRBJ2-7
DNA: TGCGCCCGCAGCCGTCAACTTGGCCCAGGTCCACTCTACGAGCAGTACTTC
CDR3: CARSRQLGPGPLYEQYF

size: many
D: .
V: TRBV30
J: TRBJ1-2
DNA: TGTGCCTGGAGTGTTCGGTTCTACACCTTC
CDR3: CAWSVRFYTF

size: .
D: TRBD1
V: TRBV6-1
J: TRBJ2-2
DNA: TGTGCCATCGGACAGGGGGCGACCGGGGAGCTGTTTTTT
CDR3: CAIGQGATGELFF

size: few
D: .
V: TRBV12-3/TRBV12-4
J: TRBJ2-7
DNA: TGTGCCAGCACAAGATCTAGCTCCTACGAGCAGTACTTC
CDR3: CASTRSSSYEQYF

size: many
D: TRBD1
V: TRBV7-2
J: TRBJ1-6
DNA: TGTGCCAGCAGCTTCGGCAGGGGGCGAGGGAATTCACCCCTCCACTTT
CDR3: CASSFGRGRGNSPLHF

size: many
D: .
V: TRBV11-2
J: TRBJ2-5
DNA: TGTGCCAGCAGCTCGCTAAAAGAGACCCAGTACTTC
CDR3: CASSSLKETQYF

size: .
D: .
V: TRBV6-5
J: TRBJ2-7
DNA: TGTGCCAGCAGTTACGGTGCTGGGACCTACGAGCAGTACTTC
CDR3: CASSYGAGTYEQYF

size: many
D: .
V: TRBV5-5
J: TRBJ1-1
DNA: TGTGCCAGCAGCAGGACAGAGGTTTACACTGAAGCTTTCTTT
CDR3: CASSRTEVYTEAFF

size: many
D: .
V: TRBV7-9
J: TRBJ2-5
DNA: TGTGCCAGCAGTTTGGCAGGGCATCAAGAGACCCAGTACTTC
CDR3: CASSLAGHQETQYF

size: .
D: .
V: TRBV5-5
J: TRBJ2-1
DNA: TGTGCCAGCAGCGACTCAGGGGTGAGCTCCTACAATGAGCAGTTCTTC
CDR3: CASSDSGVSSYNEQFF

size: .
D: .
V: TRBV20-1
J: TRBJ1-5
DNA: TGCAGTGCTATACTTACTGGGGGGAGTGAGCGCCAGCCCCAGCATTTT
CDR3: CSAILTGGSERQPQHF

size: .
D: .
V: TRBV2
J: TRBJ1-5
DNA: TGTGCCAGCACCCCAGACCGGCTCAATCAGCCCCAGCATTTT
CDR3: CASTPDRLNQPQHF

size: .
D: .
V: TRBV28
J: TRBJ2-2
DNA: TGTGCCACCACTTTGAGGGGCCGGGGTAACACCGGGGAGCTGTTTTTT
CDR3: CATTLRGRGNTGELFF

size: .
D: TRBD1
V: TRBV19
J: TRBJ2-3
DNA: TGTGCCAGTAGTATGACAGGGTTATCAGATACGCAGTATTTT
CDR3: CASSMTGLSDTQYF

size: .
D: .
V: TRBV6-1
J: TRBJ2-1
DNA: TGTGCCAGCAGTGAAGTAGGCAACAATGAGCAGTTCTTC
CDR3: CASSEVGNNEQFF

size: few
D: .
V: TRBV14
J: TRBJ1-4
DNA: TGTGCCAGCAGCCAACTTTCCGGGGTCGTTGAAAAACTGTTTTTT
CDR3: CASSQLSGVVEKLFF

size: .
D: TRBD1
V: TRBV7-2
J: TRBJ2-7
DNA: TGTGCCAGCAGCTTAGAGAGGGACAGATCCGAGCAGTGCTTC
CDR3: CASSLERDRSEQCF

size: .
D: TRBD2
V: TRBV6-5
J: TRBJ2-1
DNA: TGTGCCAGCAGTTACTCGGGACTAGCGGGGGGTAAATATGAGCAGTTCTTC
CDR3: CASSYSGLAGGKYEQFF